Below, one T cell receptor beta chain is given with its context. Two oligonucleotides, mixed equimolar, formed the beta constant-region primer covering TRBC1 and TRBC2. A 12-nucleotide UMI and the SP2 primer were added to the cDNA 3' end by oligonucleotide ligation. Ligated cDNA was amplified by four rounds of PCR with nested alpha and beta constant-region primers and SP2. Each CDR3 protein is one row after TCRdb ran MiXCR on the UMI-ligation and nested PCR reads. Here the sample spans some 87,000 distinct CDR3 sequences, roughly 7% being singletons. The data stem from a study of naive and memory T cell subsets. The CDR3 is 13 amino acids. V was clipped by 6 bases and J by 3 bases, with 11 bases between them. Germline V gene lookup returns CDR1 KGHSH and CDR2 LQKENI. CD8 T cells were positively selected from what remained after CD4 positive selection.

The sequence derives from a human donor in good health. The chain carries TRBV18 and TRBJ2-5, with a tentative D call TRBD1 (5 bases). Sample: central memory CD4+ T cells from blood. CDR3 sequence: CASSLKGKETQYF. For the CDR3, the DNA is TGTGCCAGCTCCCTGAAGGGGAAAGAGACCCAGTACTTC.